Listed below are T cell receptor beta chains from one sample, sequenced in a study of blood T cell repertoires in COVID-19. Assay: immunoSEQ multiplex PCR; the TCRdb copy retains only in-frame clones and omits some. The sample records hundreds of thousands of clones, about nine tenths being singletons. Sequencing was carried out using peripheral blood. Source of these receptors: a woman younger than 45 with active or convalescent COVID-19. Each CDR3 is given with its conserved first and last residue. Fields, in order: clone size, D gene, V gene, J gene, CDR3 DNA, CDR3 protein. A D gene is named only where the DNA matches it firmly. Size is omitted from some rows. Given values are once, few, many or a class for expanded clones.

size: NA; D: TRBD2; V: TRBV7-7; J: TRBJ2-2; DNA: TGTGCCAGCAGCTTTGGGACTAGCGGGGAAGGCACCGGGGAGCTGTTTTTT; CDR3: CASSFGTSGEGTGELFF
size: NA; D: NA; V: TRBV19; J: TRBJ1-1; DNA: TGTGCCAGTAGCCATCTGGACAGGAACACTGAAGCTTTCTTT; CDR3: CASSHLDRNTEAFF
size: NA; D: NA; V: TRBV4-2; J: TRBJ2-3; DNA: TGTGCCAGCGCCAAAAGTGATTCGGCAGATACGCAGTATTTT; CDR3: CASAKSDSADTQYF
size: NA; D: TRBD1; V: TRBV5-4; J: TRBJ2-7; DNA: TGTGCCAGCAGCGCCAGGACAGGGGGCTCCTACGAGCAGTACTTC; CDR3: CASSARTGGSYEQYF
size: NA; D: TRBD2; V: TRBV18; J: TRBJ2-3; DNA: TGTGCCAGCTCACCGACCGGGACTAGCGGGATAACAGATACGCAGTATTTT; CDR3: CASSPTGTSGITDTQYF
size: NA; D: TRBD1; V: TRBV2; J: TRBJ2-7; DNA: TGTGCCAGCAGGTCATGGGGACAGGGATCCTACGAGCAGTACTTC; CDR3: CASRSWGQGSYEQYF
size: NA; D: TRBD1; V: TRBV3-1/TRBV3-2; J: TRBJ1-6; DNA: TGTGCCAGCAGCCACATACCGGGACAGGATTCACCCCTCCACTTT; CDR3: CASSHIPGQDSPLHF
size: NA; D: TRBD1; V: TRBV18; J: TRBJ2-5; DNA: TGTGCCAGCTCACCGGGGACAGTCCCTTTACAAGAGACCCAGTACTTC; CDR3: CASSPGTVPLQETQYF
size: NA; D: NA; V: TRBV18; J: TRBJ1-1; DNA: TGTGCCAGCTCACCGGGGGCGGACACTGAAGCTTTCTTT; CDR3: CASSPGADTEAFF
size: NA; D: TRBD1; V: TRBV6-5; J: TRBJ2-7; DNA: TGTGCCAGCAGTTTAACTGACAGGGCCGAGCAGTACTTC; CDR3: CASSLTDRAEQYF
size: NA; D: NA; V: TRBV19; J: TRBJ1-1; DNA: TGTGCCAGTACGACGGAGATTATGAACACTGAAGCTTTCTTT; CDR3: CASTTEIMNTEAFF
size: NA; D: TRBD1; V: TRBV4-2; J: TRBJ1-5; DNA: TGTGCCAGCAGCCATGTGGACAGGGGGGGAGTTAATCAGCCCCAGCATTTT; CDR3: CASSHVDRGGVNQPQHF
size: few; D: NA; V: TRBV29-1; J: TRBJ1-2; DNA: TGCAGCGTCCCGGCAGGGATTTCTAACTATGGCTACACCTTC; CDR3: CSVPAGISNYGYTF
size: NA; D: TRBD1; V: TRBV24-1; J: TRBJ2-3; DNA: TGTGCCACCAGTGAGTTCGACAGGGCAGTTTTTTTGGAACCAGATACGCAGTATTTT; CDR3: CATSEFDRAVFLEPDTQYF
size: NA; D: TRBD2; V: TRBV7-6; J: TRBJ2-5; DNA: TGTGCCAGCAGCTTAGGGGCTAGCGGGGGCCAAGAGACCCAGTACTTC; CDR3: CASSLGASGGQETQYF
size: NA; D: TRBD1; V: TRBV20-1; J: TRBJ1-6; DNA: TGCAGTGCTAGTGTGGGACAGGGTGGGTCACCCCTCCACTTT; CDR3: CSASVGQGGSPLHF
size: once; D: NA; V: TRBV19; J: TRBJ1-1; DNA: TGTGCCAGTAGTATTATGGGGAGTGAAGCTTTCTTT; CDR3: CASSIMGSEAFF
size: few; D: NA; V: TRBV12-5; J: TRBJ1-4; DNA: TGTGCTAGTGGTTTGTGGGGGCTTGTAGTAGGGGACGTTTCGAGGACTAATGAAAAACTGTTTTTT; CDR3: CASGLWGLVVGDVSRTNEKLFF
size: NA; D: NA; V: TRBV5-5; J: TRBJ2-2; DNA: TGTGCCAGCAGCGCGGGACCGCTGAACACCGGGGAGCTGTTTTTT; CDR3: CASSAGPLNTGELFF
size: NA; D: NA; V: TRBV7-9; J: TRBJ1-1; DNA: TGTGCCAGCAGCTATGACACAGAAGCTTTCTTT; CDR3: CASSYDTEAFF
size: NA; D: TRBD1; V: TRBV2; J: TRBJ1-3; DNA: TGTGCCAGCAGACCTTCCCCCTTTTCAGGGGGCGCTGGAAACACCATATATTTT; CDR3: CASRPSPFSGGAGNTIYF
size: NA; D: NA; V: TRBV7-9; J: TRBJ2-1; DNA: TGTGCCAGCAGCTTACCTCCTCGCGATGAGCAGTTCTTC; CDR3: CASSLPPRDEQFF
size: NA; D: NA; V: TRBV7-2; J: TRBJ1-2; DNA: TGTGCCAGCAGCTTAGGAGCCAGGGGAAAAGGCAACTATGGCTACACCTTC; CDR3: CASSLGARGKGNYGYTF
size: NA; D: NA; V: TRBV18; J: TRBJ1-1; DNA: TGTGCCAGCTCACGGCGGGACGCTGAAGCTTTCTTT; CDR3: CASSRRDAEAFF
size: few; D: TRBD2; V: TRBV2; J: TRBJ2-1; DNA: TGTGCCAGCAGCGGGACTAGCGGGGGGGCAAATGAGCAGTTCTTC; CDR3: CASSGTSGGANEQFF
size: few; D: TRBD1; V: TRBV7-9; J: TRBJ1-6; DNA: TGTGCCAGCAGCTTAGGAAGCCACAGGGGTTTCTCACCCCTCCACTTT; CDR3: CASSLGSHRGFSPLHF
size: NA; D: NA; V: TRBV5-8; J: TRBJ2-1; DNA: TGTGCCAGCAGCCCGCTGCTAGCAAATGAGCAGTTCTTC; CDR3: CASSPLLANEQFF
size: NA; D: TRBD1; V: TRBV7-9; J: TRBJ1-2; DNA: TGTGCCAGCAGCTCGGTCCCGGGACAGGGGGCCGTAGACCCTTATGGCTACACCTTC; CDR3: CASSSVPGQGAVDPYGYTF
size: NA; D: TRBD1; V: TRBV6-1; J: TRBJ1-1; DNA: TGTGCCAGCAGTGCCCTAGGGGGCCAGGTGGTGACTGAAGCTTTCTTT; CDR3: CASSALGGQVVTEAFF
size: NA; D: TRBD2; V: TRBV6-6; J: TRBJ2-1; DNA: TGTGCCAGCTCCCCGGGGCCTAGCGGATACAATGAGCAGTTCTTC; CDR3: CASSPGPSGYNEQFF
size: NA; D: TRBD1; V: TRBV4-1; J: TRBJ1-6; DNA: TGCGCCAGCAGCCAGGCTCCACAGGGGGCAAATTCACCCCTCCACTTT; CDR3: CASSQAPQGANSPLHF
size: once; D: NA; V: TRBV9; J: TRBJ2-2; DNA: TGTGCCAGCAGCGTAAAGCCCGGGGAGCTGTTTTTT; CDR3: CASSVKPGELFF
size: once; D: NA; V: TRBV6-1; J: TRBJ2-7; DNA: TGTGCCAGCAGTGAACACGGCAGGACCTACGAGCAGTACTTC; CDR3: CASSEHGRTYEQYF
size: NA; D: NA; V: TRBV11-2; J: TRBJ2-7; DNA: TGTGCCAGCAGCTTATTCGGGTACGAGCAGTACTTC; CDR3: CASSLFGYEQYF
size: few; D: TRBD1; V: TRBV4-2; J: TRBJ1-5; DNA: TGTGCCAGCAGCCAAGAGACAGGGGGCATTCAGCCCCAGCATTTT; CDR3: CASSQETGGIQPQHF
size: NA; D: TRBD2; V: TRBV27; J: TRBJ2-1; DNA: TGTGCCAGCACCCTCCGTGCGGGGGGCCTGAATGAGCAGTTCTTC; CDR3: CASTLRAGGLNEQFF
size: few; D: TRBD1; V: TRBV28; J: TRBJ1-6; DNA: TGTGCCAGCGTTGCAGCCGAACAGGGGGCGAGGAATTCACCCCTCCACTTT; CDR3: CASVAAEQGARNSPLHF
size: once; D: NA; V: TRBV11-2; J: TRBJ1-1; DNA: TGTGCCAGCAGCTTAGAGGCCGGGGGAATCTACAGTCGGAACACTGAAGCTTTCTTT; CDR3: CASSLEAGGIYSRNTEAFF
size: NA; D: NA; V: TRBV5-8; J: TRBJ2-4; DNA: TGTGCCAGCAGCTTGTTGCAGGGTCAGTACTTC; CDR3: CASSLLQGQYF
size: few; D: NA; V: TRBV7-9; J: TRBJ1-5; DNA: TGTGCCAGCAGCCTAGGTGGGGAGGGCAATCAGCCCCAGCATTTT; CDR3: CASSLGGEGNQPQHF
size: NA; D: TRBD1; V: TRBV3-1/TRBV3-2; J: TRBJ1-2; DNA: TGTGCCAGCAGCCACGCCGGGGACAGGGGGTTGCATGGCTACACCTTC; CDR3: CASSHAGDRGLHGYTF
size: NA; D: NA; V: TRBV25-1; J: TRBJ2-1; DNA: TGTGCCAGCAGTGAAGGGCAGGTCTACAATGAGCAGTTCTTC; CDR3: CASSEGQVYNEQFF
size: NA; D: TRBD2; V: TRBV7-2; J: TRBJ2-2; DNA: TGTGCCAGCAGCCGGGGACTAGCGAAGAGCACCGGGGAGCTGTTTTTT; CDR3: CASSRGLAKSTGELFF
size: NA; D: NA; V: TRBV5-1; J: TRBJ2-5; DNA: TGCGCCAGCAGCTTGGAACAGAACCAAGAGACCCAGTACTTC; CDR3: CASSLEQNQETQYF
size: NA; D: NA; V: TRBV7-2; J: TRBJ1-5; DNA: TGTGCCAGCAGCCTGAGGGGCAATCAGCCCCAGCATTTT; CDR3: CASSLRGNQPQHF
size: NA; D: NA; V: TRBV3-1/TRBV3-2; J: TRBJ1-2; DNA: TGTGCCAGCAGCCAAGACTGGGGCCCCGGACGCTATGGCTACACCTTC; CDR3: CASSQDWGPGRYGYTF
size: NA; D: NA; V: TRBV12-3/TRBV12-4; J: TRBJ1-5; DNA: TGTGCCAGCCGGAGAGGCAATCAGCCCCAGCATTTT; CDR3: CASRRGNQPQHF
size: NA; D: NA; V: TRBV6-5; J: TRBJ1-2; DNA: TGTGCCAGCAGTTCTTCCGGGACAACAACTGGCTACACCTTC; CDR3: CASSSSGTTTGYTF
size: NA; D: NA; V: TRBV28; J: TRBJ1-1; DNA: TGTGCCAGCAGGCTCAGCGAAGGTGTTAACACTGAAGCTTTCTTT; CDR3: CASRLSEGVNTEAFF
size: NA; D: NA; V: TRBV6-5; J: TRBJ1-4; DNA: TGTGCCAGCAGTTACAGGGGTAATGAAAAACTGTTTTTT; CDR3: CASSYRGNEKLFF
size: NA; D: NA; V: TRBV9; J: TRBJ2-7; DNA: TGTGCCAGCAGCGTAGCCCCAGGGGAGGGCGAGCAGTACTTC; CDR3: CASSVAPGEGEQYF
size: NA; D: NA; V: TRBV19; J: TRBJ1-5; DNA: TGTGCCAGTAGTATAGGGGGAGGGGCCGTGGATCAGCCCCAGCATTTT; CDR3: CASSIGGGAVDQPQHF
size: few; D: NA; V: TRBV7-9; J: TRBJ1-1; DNA: TGTGCCAGCAGCTTAGGATACAATTCCCTTGAAGCTTTCTTT; CDR3: CASSLGYNSLEAFF
size: few; D: TRBD2; V: TRBV5-8; J: TRBJ2-1; DNA: TGTGCCAGCAGCCGACCAAGCGGGAGCAATGAGCAGTTCTTC; CDR3: CASSRPSGSNEQFF
size: NA; D: TRBD2; V: TRBV5-5; J: TRBJ2-1; DNA: TGTGCCAGCAGCTTGCAGGCGGGGGGTTACAATGAGCAGTTCTTC; CDR3: CASSLQAGGYNEQFF
size: NA; D: TRBD2; V: TRBV4-1; J: TRBJ2-3; DNA: TGCGCCAGCAGCCCCCGAGTAGCGGGGGGGCCAATTTCCGCAGATACGCAGTATTTT; CDR3: CASSPRVAGGPISADTQYF
size: NA; D: NA; V: TRBV11-3; J: TRBJ2-3; DNA: TGTGCCAGCAGCTTAGGGCTCCCAGATACGCAGTATTTT; CDR3: CASSLGLPDTQYF